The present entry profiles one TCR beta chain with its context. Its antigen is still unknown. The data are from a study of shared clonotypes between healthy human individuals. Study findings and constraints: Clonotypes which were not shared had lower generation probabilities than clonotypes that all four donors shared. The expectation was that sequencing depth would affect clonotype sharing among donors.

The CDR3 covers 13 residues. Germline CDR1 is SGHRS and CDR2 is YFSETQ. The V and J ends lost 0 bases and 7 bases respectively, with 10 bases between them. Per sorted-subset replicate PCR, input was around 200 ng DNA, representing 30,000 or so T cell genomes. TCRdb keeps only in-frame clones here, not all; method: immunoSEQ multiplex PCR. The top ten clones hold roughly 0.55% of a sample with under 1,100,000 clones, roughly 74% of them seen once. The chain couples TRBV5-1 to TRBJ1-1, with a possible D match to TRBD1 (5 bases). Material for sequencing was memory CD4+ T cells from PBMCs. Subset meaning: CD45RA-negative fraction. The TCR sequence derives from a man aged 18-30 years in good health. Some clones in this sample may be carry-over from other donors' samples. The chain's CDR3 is CASSLGTGREAFF. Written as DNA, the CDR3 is TGCGCCAGCAGCTTGGGCACAGGACGTGAAGCTTTCTTT.